This entry lists 22 T cell receptor beta chains sequenced from one sample in a study of cytomegalovirus exposure and HLA in healthy donors. PCR used 60 Vbeta primers and 13 Jbeta primers. Sequencing was performed with immunoSEQ multiplex PCR; in TCRdb, only in-frame clones are kept and a portion is missing. Altogether some 180,000 clones are present, approximately 90% being singletons, with the ten largest covering approximately 0.98%. Sequencing used PBMCs. The receptors here all came from a boy younger than 10 in good health and CMV-seronegative.

J is TRBJ1-2 and V is TRBV5-6; tentatively, D is TRBD1 (5 bases). CDR3 length: 14 amino acids. CDR1 is SGHDT, CDR2 YYEEEE, per germline. Trimming removed 1 base from V and 5 bases from J, with 12 bases in between. CDR3 sequence (DNA): TGTGCCAGCAGCTTGTTTGCGGGGGGTTATGGCTACACCTTC. Its translation: CASSLFAGGYGYTF.

This chain uses TRBV9 with TRBJ1-1; D remains ambiguous. The germline V gene has CDR1 SGDLS and CDR2 YYNGEE. Trimming shortened V by 6 bases and J by 3 bases, and 12 bases separated the two germline ends. The CDR3 is made up of 13 amino acids. CDR3 sequence: CASTRDRDTEAFF. The CDR3 nucleotides are TGTGCCAGCACCCGGGATCGGGACACTGAAGCTTTCTTT.

This clone was observed a handful of times. This chain uses TRBV2 with TRBJ2-7; possible D gene TRBD2, 6 bases. The CDR3 extends over 14 amino acids. Germline V gene lookup returns CDR1 SNHLY and CDR2 FYNNEI. Trimming shortened V by 5 bases and J by 0 bases, and 11 bases separated the two germline ends. CDR3 bases: TGTGCCAGCAGTAACGCGGGACTCTCCTACGAGCAGTACTTC. Translated: CASSNAGLSYEQYF.

CDR3 sequence: CAISERGTGETQYF. The CDR3 bases are TGTGCCATCAGTGAACGGGGGACGGGAGAGACCCAGTACTTC. The genes are TRBV10-3 and TRBJ2-5, with a weak D call TRBD2 (6 bases). CDR1 and CDR2 from the germline V gene are ENHRY and SYGVKD. The CDR3 is made up of 14 amino acids. With 3 bases removed from V and 4 bases from J, the gap between germline ends came to 12 bases.

This chain joins TRBV6-1 and TRBJ2-5; D not resolved. Near its end, the DNA agrees better with TRBJ2-7, so the J call may be wrong. The length of the CDR3 is 13 residues. Germline loops: CDR1 MNHNS, CDR2 SASEGT. The CDR3 bases are TGTGCCACCACGTTTCCCGGCGGCTACGAGCAGTACTTC. It codes for CATTFPGGYEQYF.

This clone was detected only once. This rearrangement joins TRBV27 to TRBJ1-4; 12 bases match TRBD1. The germline CDR1 and CDR2 sequences are MNHEY and SMNVEV (reference sequence). J lost 3 bases, V lost 6 bases, and 2 bases had no gene match. This CDR3 contains 15 residues. The CDR3 protein is CASRGQGAANEKLFF. CDR3 sequence (DNA): TGTGCCAGCAGGGGACAGGGGGCCGCTAATGAAAAACTGTTTTTT.

This sequence joins TRBV5-1 and TRBJ1-4, with D maybe TRBD1 (5 bases). The ends were cut back, 9 bases at V and 7 bases at J, with 22 bases in the middle. Germline lookup yields CDR1 SGHRS and CDR2 YFSETQ. This CDR3 comprises 15 residues. The CDR3 DNA follows: TGCGCCACCAGTTTTGGTGGGGGGGGTGGTGAAAAACTGTTTTTT. Amino acids: CATSFGGGGGEKLFF.

The chain employs TRBV5-1 and TRBJ2-3, with D perhaps TRBD2 (5 bases). The CDR3 covers 14 residues. Trimming shortened V by 0 bases and J by 4 bases, and 9 bases separated the two germline ends. CDR1 is SGHRS and CDR2 is YFSETQ in the germline V gene. CDR3 amino acids: CASSLGGIADTQYF. The DNA for the CDR3 is TGCGCCAGCAGCTTGGGAGGGATTGCAGATACGCAGTATTTT.

The CDR3 protein is CAIGTLGGDTQYF. CDR3 bases: TGTGCCATCGGGACTCTAGGGGGCGATACGCAGTATTTT. V usage is TRBV10-3 and J usage is TRBJ2-3; D perhaps matches TRBD1 (7 bases). The CDR3 runs to 13 residues. Germline V gene sequence: CDR1 ENHRY, CDR2 SYGVKD. Deletions cut 8 bases from V and 6 bases from J, with 15 bases between.

With respect to this clone: One junction end does not reproduce the germline sequence, and a read error may be involved. V gene TRBV7-9 combines with J gene TRBJ2-7; 9 nucleotides match TRBD1. The length of the CDR3 is 17 residues. Germline CDR1 SEHNR, CDR2 FQNEAQ (reference sequence). The CDR3 sequence is CSSSLAHTGQGRYEQYF. The CDR3 DNA sequence: TGTTCCAGCAGCTTAGCTCATACGGGACAGGGTCGATACGAGCAGTACTTC.

The V and J genes are TRBV30 and TRBJ2-7; the D is unclear. CDR1 and CDR2 from the germline V gene are GTSNPN and SVGIG (reference sequence). V gave up 0 bases and J gave up 0 bases, with 9 bases separating them. This CDR3 contains 14 residues. The CDR3 is CAWSVPASSYEQYF. The CDR3 coding sequence is TGTGCCTGGAGTGTACCCGCTAGCTCCTACGAGCAGTACTTC.

The chain joins TRBV5-1 to TRBJ1-1; D may be TRBD1 (5 bases). The CDR3 has 14 residues. Trimming took off 5 bases at V and 5 bases at J, with 16 bases between the two ends. In germline, CDR1 is SGHRS, CDR2 YFSETQ. This CDR3 is CASRTQPGGTEAFF. CDR3 nucleotide sequence: TGCGCCAGCAGGACCCAACCTGGGGGGACTGAAGCTTTCTTT.

This chain connects TRBV13 to TRBJ1-1; possible D gene TRBD1, 6 bases. Trimming took off 5 bases at V and 6 bases at J, with 10 bases between the two ends. The CDR3 covers 12 residues. CDR1 PRHDT and CDR2 FYEKMQ come from the germline V gene (reference sequence). The CDR3 reads CASSPAGAEAFF. CDR3 nucleotides: TGTGCCAGCAGCCCGGCAGGGGCTGAAGCTTTCTTT.

The rearrangement uses TRBV27 and TRBJ1-6; D uncertain. The CDR3 has 15 amino acids. V was trimmed by 4 bases and J by 6 bases, leaving 13 bases between them. Germline CDR1 is MNHEY and CDR2 is SMNVEV (reference sequence). The CDR3, as DNA: TGTGCCAGCAGTTCGGCCGGAGCCCTTAATTCACCCCTCCACTTT. Translated, it gives CASSSAGALNSPLHF.

This clone is a singleton in its sample. The J gene is TRBJ1-1, the V gene TRBV7-2; perhaps TRBD1 as D (5 bases). Per germline, CDR1 SGHTA and CDR2 FQGNSA. The CDR3 sequence is 16 residues long. With 5 bases removed from V and 0 bases from J, the gap between germline ends came to 16 bases. In DNA, the CDR3 is TGTGCCAGCAGCACCTTCGACAGATTAGTGAACACTGAAGCTTTCTTT. Translation gives CASSTFDRLVNTEAFF.

The chain is built from TRBV5-6 and TRBJ2-7, with D maybe TRBD2 (6 bases). Germline V gene lookup returns CDR1 SGHDT and CDR2 YYEEEE. Trimming took off 4 bases at V and 9 bases at J, with 20 bases between the two ends. CDR3 size: 14 residues. This CDR3 is CASSPGALEVGQYF. CDR3 in DNA: TGTGCCAGCAGCCCGGGAGCCCTGGAGGTAGGGCAGTACTTC.

The rearrangement uses TRBV6-5 and TRBJ1-3, with D hard to call. The CDR3 is made up of 15 amino acids. Trimming left V 4 bases short and J 2 bases short, with 12 bases between. Germline loops: CDR1 MNHEY, CDR2 SVGAGI. CDR3 region: CASSSLGSAGNTIYF. Written as DNA, the CDR3 is TGTGCCAGCAGTTCCTTGGGCTCGGCTGGAAACACCATATATTTT.

The V gene is TRBV6-1, the J gene TRBJ2-7, with D perhaps TRBD1 (6 bases). The ends were cut back, 5 bases at V and 7 bases at J, with 9 bases in the middle. Germline assignment: CDR1 MNHNS and CDR2 SASEGT. The CDR3 totals 11 residues. The CDR3 DNA follows: TGTGCCAGCAGTTCTACAGGGGAGCAGTACTTC. Translating gives CASSSTGEQYF.

This rearrangement joins TRBV12-2 to TRBJ1-1. TRBV12-2 counts as a pseudogene. This CDR3 is built from 20 residues. CDR3 in DNA: TGTGCAAGTCGTGTTGGACCTCTGACAAAATGGGGAGGCTTGGACACTGAAGCTTTCTTT. Translating gives CASRVGPLTKWGGLDTEAFF.

The chain links TRBV9 to TRBJ1-1; TRBD1 aligns across 7 bases. CDR3 length equals 15 residues. V lost 3 bases and J lost 1; bases outside the gene matches: 6. Per the germline V gene, CDR1 is SGDLS and CDR2 is YYNGEE. CDR3 in amino acids: CASSATGTENTEAFF. The CDR3 DNA reads TGTGCCAGCAGCGCAACCGGGACAGAGAACACTGAAGCTTTCTTT.

On this clone itself: At one end, the junction sequence differs from germline, possibly due to a read error. The chain links TRBV6-5 to TRBJ1-5; the D gene is possibly TRBD1 (5 bases). The CDR3 runs to 15 residues. CDR1 is MNHEY, CDR2 SVGAGI, per germline. CDR3 sequence reads: CASIYSGGSLQPQHF. The CDR3 DNA sequence: TGTGCCAGCATTTACTCGGGGGGTTCCCTTCAGCCCCAGCATTTT.

In nucleotides, the CDR3 is TGTGCCACCACGCCAATGAGGGCCTCCCAAGAGACCCAGTACTTC. Protein: CATTPMRASQETQYF. The V call is TRBV6-5, the J call TRBJ2-5; TRBD2 is a possible D gene (5 bases). V lost 10 bases, J lost 1 base, and 19 bases lay in between. The germline gives CDR1 MNHEY, CDR2 SVGAGI. There are 15 residues in the CDR3.